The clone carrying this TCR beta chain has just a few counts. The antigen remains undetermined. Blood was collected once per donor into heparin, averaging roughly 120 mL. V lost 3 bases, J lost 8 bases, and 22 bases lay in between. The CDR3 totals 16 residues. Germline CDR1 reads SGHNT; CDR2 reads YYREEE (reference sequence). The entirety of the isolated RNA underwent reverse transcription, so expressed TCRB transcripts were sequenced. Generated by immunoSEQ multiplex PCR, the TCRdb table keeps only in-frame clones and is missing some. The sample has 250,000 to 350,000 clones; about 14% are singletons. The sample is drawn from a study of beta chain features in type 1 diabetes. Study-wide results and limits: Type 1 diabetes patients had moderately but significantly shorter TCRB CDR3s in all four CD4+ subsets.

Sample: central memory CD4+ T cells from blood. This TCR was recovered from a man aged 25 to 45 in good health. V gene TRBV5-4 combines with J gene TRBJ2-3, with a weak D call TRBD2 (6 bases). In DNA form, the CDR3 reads TGTGCCAGCAGCTCACCGGGGTTTGGAGGGCCAGCTACGCAGTATTTT. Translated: CASSSPGFGGPATQYF. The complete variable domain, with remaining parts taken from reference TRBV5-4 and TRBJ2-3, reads ETGVTQSPTHLIKTRGQQVTLRCSSQSGHNTVSWYQQALGQGPQFIFQYYREEENGRGNFPPRFSGLQFPNYSSELNVNALELDDSALYLCASSSPGFGGPATQYFGPGTRLTVL.